This entry is about one T cell receptor (beta chain). The sample comes from a study of blood T cell repertoires in COVID-19. Sequenced by immunoSEQ multiplex PCR; TCRdb stores in-frame clones only, minus some. The sample has under 300,000 clones, about 86% seen once. The CDR3 contains 17 residues. The ends were cut back, 5 bases at V and 6 bases at J, with 22 bases in the middle. CDR1 and CDR2 (germline): SGHTA, FQGTGA. This TCR was sampled from a man in his fifties or sixties who had recovered from COVID-19. Material: PBMCs or T cells enriched from blood (not recorded which). The chain combines TRBV7-3 with TRBJ2-2, with D perhaps TRBD2 (6 bases). CDR3 loop: CASSAYPGTGGAGELFF. CDR3 nucleotides: TGTGCCAGCAGCGCCTACCCCGGGACCGGAGGGGCCGGGGAGCTGTTTTTT.